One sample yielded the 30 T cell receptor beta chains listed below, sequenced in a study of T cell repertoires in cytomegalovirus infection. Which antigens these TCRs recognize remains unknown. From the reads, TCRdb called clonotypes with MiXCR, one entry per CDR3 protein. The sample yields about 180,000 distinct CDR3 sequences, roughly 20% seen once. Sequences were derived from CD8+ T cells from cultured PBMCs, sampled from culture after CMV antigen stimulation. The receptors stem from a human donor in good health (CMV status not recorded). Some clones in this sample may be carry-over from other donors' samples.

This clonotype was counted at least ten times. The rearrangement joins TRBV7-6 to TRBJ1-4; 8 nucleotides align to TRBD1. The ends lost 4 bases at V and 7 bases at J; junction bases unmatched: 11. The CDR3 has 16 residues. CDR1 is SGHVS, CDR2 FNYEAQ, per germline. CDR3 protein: CASSYRTGNFPEKLFF. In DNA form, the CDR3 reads TGTGCCAGCAGCTACAGGACAGGGAATTTCCCTGAAAAACTGTTTTTT.

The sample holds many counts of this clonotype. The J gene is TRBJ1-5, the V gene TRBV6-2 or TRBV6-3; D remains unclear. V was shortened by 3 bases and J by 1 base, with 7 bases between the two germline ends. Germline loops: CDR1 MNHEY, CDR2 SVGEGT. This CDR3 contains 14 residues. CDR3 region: CASSYSPSNQPQHF. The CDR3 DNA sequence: TGTGCCAGCAGTTATAGTCCCAGCAATCAGCCCCAGCATTTT.

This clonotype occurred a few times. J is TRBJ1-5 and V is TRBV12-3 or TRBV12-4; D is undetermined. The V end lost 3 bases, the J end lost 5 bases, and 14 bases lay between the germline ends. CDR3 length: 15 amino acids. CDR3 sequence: CASSFLSAAHQPQHF. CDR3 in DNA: TGTGCCAGCAGTTTTTTGTCGGCGGCCCATCAGCCCCAGCATTTT.

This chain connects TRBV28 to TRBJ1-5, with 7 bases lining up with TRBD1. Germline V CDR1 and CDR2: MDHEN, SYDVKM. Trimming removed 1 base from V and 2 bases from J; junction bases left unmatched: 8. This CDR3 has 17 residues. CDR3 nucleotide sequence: TGTGCCAGCAGTTTATTCCCCGGGGGGACAGGCAATCAGCCCCAGCATTTT. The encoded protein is CASSLFPGGTGNQPQHF.

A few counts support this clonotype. Here the CDR3 DNA reads TGTGCCAGTAGTATTTTGGGGGGGGATGAGCAGTTCTTC. This gives the protein CASSILGGDEQFF. V is TRBV19 and J is TRBJ2-1; 7 bases fit TRBD2. Per the germline V gene, CDR1 is LNHDA and CDR2 is SQIVND (reference sequence). The CDR3 is made up of 13 amino acids. With V trimmed by 3 bases and J by 8 bases, 4 bases remained unmatched.

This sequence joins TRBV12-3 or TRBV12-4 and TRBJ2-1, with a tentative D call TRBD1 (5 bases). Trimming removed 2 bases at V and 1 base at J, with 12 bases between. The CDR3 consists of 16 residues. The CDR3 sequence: CASSLNGQGSYNEQFF. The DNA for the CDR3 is TGTGCCAGCAGTTTAAATGGTCAGGGATCCTACAATGAGCAGTTCTTC.

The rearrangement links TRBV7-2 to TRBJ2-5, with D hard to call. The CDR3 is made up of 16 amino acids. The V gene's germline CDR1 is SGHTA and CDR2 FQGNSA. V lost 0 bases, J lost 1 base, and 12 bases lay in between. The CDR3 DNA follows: TGTGCCAGCAGCTTAGCGGGGTCGGCCACCCAAGAGACCCAGTACTTC. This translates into CASSLAGSATQETQYF.

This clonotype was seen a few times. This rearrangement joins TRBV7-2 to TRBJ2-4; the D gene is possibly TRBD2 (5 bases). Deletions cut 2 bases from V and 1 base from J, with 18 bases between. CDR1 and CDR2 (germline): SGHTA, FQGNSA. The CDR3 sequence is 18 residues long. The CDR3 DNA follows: TGTGCCAGCAGCTTATATCCGAGGGAGAAGAGGGCCAAAAACATTCAGTACTTC. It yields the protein CASSLYPREKRAKNIQYF.

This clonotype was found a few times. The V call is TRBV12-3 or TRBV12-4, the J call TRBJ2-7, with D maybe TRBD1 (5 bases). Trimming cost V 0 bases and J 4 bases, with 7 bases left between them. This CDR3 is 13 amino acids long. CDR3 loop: CASSLATVYEQYF. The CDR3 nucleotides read TGTGCCAGCAGTTTAGCGACAGTTTACGAGCAGTACTTC.

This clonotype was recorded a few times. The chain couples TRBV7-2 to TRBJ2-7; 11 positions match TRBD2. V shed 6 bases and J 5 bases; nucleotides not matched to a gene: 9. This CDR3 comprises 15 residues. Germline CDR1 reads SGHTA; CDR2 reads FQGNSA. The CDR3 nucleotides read TGTGCCAGCAGGTCCTTAGCGGGGGGGCTCCACGAGCAGTACTTC. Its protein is CASRSLAGGLHEQYF.

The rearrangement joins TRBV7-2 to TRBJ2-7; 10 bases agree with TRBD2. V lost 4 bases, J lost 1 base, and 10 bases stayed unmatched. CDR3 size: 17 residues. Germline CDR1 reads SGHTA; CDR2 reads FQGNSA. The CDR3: CASSSTLIAGGSYEQYF. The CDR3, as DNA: TGTGCCAGCAGCTCCACCCTTATAGCGGGGGGTTCCTACGAGCAGTACTTC.

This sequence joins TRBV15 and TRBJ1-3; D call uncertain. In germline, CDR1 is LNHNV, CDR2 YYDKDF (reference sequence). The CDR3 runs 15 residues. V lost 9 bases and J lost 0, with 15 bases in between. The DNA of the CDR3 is TGTGCCACTAAACATCTCCGGGACTCTGGAAACACCATATATTTT. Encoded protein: CATKHLRDSGNTIYF.

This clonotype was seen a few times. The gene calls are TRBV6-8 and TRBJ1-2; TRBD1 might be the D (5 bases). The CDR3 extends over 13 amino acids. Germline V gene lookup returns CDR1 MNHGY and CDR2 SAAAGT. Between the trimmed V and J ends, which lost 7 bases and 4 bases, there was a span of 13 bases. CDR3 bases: TGTGCCAGCACCCTGGGGACGGTCTATGGCTACACCTTC. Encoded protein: CASTLGTVYGYTF.

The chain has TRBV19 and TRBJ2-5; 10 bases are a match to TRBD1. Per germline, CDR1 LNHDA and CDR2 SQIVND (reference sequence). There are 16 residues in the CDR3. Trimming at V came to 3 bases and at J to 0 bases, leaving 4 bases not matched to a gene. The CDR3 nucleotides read TGTGCCAGTAGTATTGGACAGGGGGGGTACCAAGAGACCCAGTACTTC. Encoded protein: CASSIGQGGYQETQYF.

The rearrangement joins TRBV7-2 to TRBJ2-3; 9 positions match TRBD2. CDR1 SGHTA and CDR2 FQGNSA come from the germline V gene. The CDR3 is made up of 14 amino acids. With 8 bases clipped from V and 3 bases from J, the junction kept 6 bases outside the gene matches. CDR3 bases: TGTGCCAGCCATGCCGCGGGGGGGACAGATACGCAGTATTTT. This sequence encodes CASHAAGGTDTQYF.

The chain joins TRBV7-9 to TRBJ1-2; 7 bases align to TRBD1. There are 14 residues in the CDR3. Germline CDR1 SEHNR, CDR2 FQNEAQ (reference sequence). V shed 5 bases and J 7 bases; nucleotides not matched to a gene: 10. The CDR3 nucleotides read TGTGCCAGCAGCCGAGACAGGGCTATACGTGGCTACACCTTC. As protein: CASSRDRAIRGYTF. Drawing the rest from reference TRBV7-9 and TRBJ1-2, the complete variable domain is DTGVSQNPRHKITKRGQNVTFRCDPISEHNRLYWYRQTLGQGPEFLTYFQNEAQLEKSRLLSDRFSAERPKGSFSTLEIQRTEQGDSAMYLCASSRDRAIRGYTFGSGTRLTVV.

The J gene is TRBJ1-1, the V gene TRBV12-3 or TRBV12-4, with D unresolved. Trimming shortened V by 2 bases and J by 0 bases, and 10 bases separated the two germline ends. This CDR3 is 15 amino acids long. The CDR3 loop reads CASSLIGPMNTEAFF. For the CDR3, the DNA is TGTGCCAGCAGTTTAATAGGACCGATGAACACTGAAGCTTTCTTT.

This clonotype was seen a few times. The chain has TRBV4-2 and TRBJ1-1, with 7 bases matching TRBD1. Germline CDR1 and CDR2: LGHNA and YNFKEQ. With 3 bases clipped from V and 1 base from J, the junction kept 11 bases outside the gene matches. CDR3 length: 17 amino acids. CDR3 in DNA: TGTGCCAGCAGCCACCATAAGACAGGGTTGAGGAACACTGAAGCTTTCTTT. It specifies CASSHHKTGLRNTEAFF.

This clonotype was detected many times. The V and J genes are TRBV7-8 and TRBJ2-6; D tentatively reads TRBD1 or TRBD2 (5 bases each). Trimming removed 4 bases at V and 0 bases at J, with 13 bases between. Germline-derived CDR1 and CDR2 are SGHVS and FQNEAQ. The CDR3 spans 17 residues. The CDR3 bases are TGTGCCAGCAGCTACTGGGACCCCGGCTCTGGGGCCAACGTCCTGACTTTC. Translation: CASSYWDPGSGANVLTF.

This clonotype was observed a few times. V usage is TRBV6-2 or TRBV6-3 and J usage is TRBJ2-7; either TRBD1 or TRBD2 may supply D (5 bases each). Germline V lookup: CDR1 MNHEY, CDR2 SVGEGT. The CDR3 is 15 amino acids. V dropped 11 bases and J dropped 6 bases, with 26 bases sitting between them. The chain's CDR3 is CAVISSGTAVVEQYF. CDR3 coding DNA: TGTGCCGTTATTAGCAGTGGGACCGCGGTTGTCGAGCAGTACTTC.

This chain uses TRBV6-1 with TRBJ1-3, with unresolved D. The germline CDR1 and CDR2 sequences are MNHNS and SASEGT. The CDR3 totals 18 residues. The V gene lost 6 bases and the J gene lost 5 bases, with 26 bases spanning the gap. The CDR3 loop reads CASSRLRGEQRGRNTIYF. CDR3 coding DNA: TGTGCCAGCAGCCGTCTCCGTGGTGAGCAACGAGGAAGAAACACCATATATTTT.

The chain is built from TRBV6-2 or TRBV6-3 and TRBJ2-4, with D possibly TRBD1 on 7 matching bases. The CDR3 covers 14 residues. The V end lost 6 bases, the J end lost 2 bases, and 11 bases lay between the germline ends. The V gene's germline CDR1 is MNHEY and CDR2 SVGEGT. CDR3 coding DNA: TGTGCCAGCAGGCGGGGACAGTCCAAAAACATTCAGTACTTC. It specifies CASRRGQSKNIQYF.

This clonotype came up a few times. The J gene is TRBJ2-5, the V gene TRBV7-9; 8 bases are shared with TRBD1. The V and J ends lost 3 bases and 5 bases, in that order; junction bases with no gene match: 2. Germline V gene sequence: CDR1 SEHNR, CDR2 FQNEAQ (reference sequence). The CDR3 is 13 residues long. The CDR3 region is CASSFRGRETQYF. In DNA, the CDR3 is TGTGCCAGCAGCTTCAGGGGGCGGGAGACCCAGTACTTC.

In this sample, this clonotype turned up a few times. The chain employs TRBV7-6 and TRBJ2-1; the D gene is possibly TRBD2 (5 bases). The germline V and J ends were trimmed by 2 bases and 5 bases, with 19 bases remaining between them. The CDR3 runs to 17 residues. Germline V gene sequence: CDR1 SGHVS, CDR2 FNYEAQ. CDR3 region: CASSLPFSRATNNEQFF. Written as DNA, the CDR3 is TGTGCCAGCAGCTTACCCTTTTCGCGGGCCACAAACAATGAGCAGTTCTTC.

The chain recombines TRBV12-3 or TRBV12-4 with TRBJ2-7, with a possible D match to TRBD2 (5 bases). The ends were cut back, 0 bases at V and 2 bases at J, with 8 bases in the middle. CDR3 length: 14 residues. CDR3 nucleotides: TGTGCCAGCAGTTTAGCTGAGGGAACCTACGAGCAGTACTTC. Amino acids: CASSLAEGTYEQYF.

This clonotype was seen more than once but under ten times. CDR3 sequence: CASSLGLAGPYNEQFF. In DNA form, the CDR3 reads TGTGCCAGCAGCTTAGGGTTAGCGGGCCCCTACAATGAGCAGTTCTTC. The chain uses TRBV7-6 and TRBJ2-1, with 7 bases that match TRBD2. Germline values: CDR1 SGHVS, CDR2 FNYEAQ. V lost 1 base, J lost 2 bases, and 5 bases stayed unmatched. This CDR3 is 16 amino acids long.

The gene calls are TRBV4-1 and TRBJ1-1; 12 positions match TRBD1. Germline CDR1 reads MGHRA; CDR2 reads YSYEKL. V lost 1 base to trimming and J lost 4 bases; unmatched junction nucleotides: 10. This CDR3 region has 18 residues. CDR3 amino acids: CASSQGGDRGPHVTEAFF. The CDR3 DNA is TGCGCCAGCAGCCAAGGAGGGGACAGGGGGCCGCACGTCACTGAAGCTTTCTTT.

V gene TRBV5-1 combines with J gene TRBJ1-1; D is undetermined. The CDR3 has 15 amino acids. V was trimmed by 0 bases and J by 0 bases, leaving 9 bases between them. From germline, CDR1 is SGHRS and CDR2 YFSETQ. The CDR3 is CASSLEAALNTEAFF. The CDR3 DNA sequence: TGCGCCAGCAGCTTGGAGGCGGCTTTGAACACTGAAGCTTTCTTT.

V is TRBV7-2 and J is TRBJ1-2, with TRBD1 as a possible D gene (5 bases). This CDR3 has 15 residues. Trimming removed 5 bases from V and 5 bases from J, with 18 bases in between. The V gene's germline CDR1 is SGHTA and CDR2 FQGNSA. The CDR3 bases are TGTGCCAGCAGCCCTAGGGACGGCTCCCTTTATGGCTACACCTTC. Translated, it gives CASSPRDGSLYGYTF.

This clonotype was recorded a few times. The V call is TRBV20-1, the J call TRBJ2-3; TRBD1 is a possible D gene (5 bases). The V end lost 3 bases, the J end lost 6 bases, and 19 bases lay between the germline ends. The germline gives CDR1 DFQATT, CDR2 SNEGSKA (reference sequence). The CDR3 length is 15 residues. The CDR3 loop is CSARGPVTWADTQYF. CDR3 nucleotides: TGCAGTGCTAGGGGGCCGGTAACATGGGCGGATACGCAGTATTTT.